These T cell receptor beta chains were read from a single sample in a study of blood T cell repertoires in COVID-19. Generated by immunoSEQ multiplex PCR, the TCRdb table keeps only in-frame clones and is missing some. The repertoire holds 150,000 to 200,000 clones, with 85% as singletons. Sequencing was carried out using peripheral blood. The receptors derive from an elderly woman with COVID-19, enrolled during active disease. CDR3s include the opening cysteine and the closing phenylalanine or tryptophan. Each record gives: V gene, J gene, CDR3 protein.

TRBV3-1/TRBV3-2	TRBJ2-1	CASSQDGRNGEQFF
TRBV5-6	TRBJ2-7	CASSLGQRGIYEQYF
TRBV28	TRBJ1-2	CASRQGVEGYTF
TRBV5-5	TRBJ2-6	CATDRGSGANVLTF
TRBV21-1	TRBJ2-1	CASSKIHFGVSTYNEQFF
TRBV6-4	TRBJ2-1	CASSSGIYNEQFF
TRBV5-1	TRBJ1-1	CASSPFQGLGNAEAFF
TRBV15	TRBJ2-1	CATGTSSYNEQFF
TRBV21-1	TRBJ2-7	CASHFRRGNSYEQYF
TRBV4-1	TRBJ1-5	CASSQGAREYSQPQHF
TRBV29-1	TRBJ1-1	CSLSPIRLDAEAFF
TRBV2	TRBJ1-1	CASYRRKGGWGTEAFF
TRBV6-2/TRBV6-3	TRBJ1-2	CASSLPGQIYYGYTF
TRBV6-6	TRBJ1-6	CASSPLINSPLHF
TRBV19	TRBJ2-4	CASSLGQGLAKNIQYF
TRBV6-5	TRBJ2-3	CASSPRQIHTDTQYF
TRBV9	TRBJ2-5	CASSPRGNQETQYF
TRBV7-8	TRBJ1-1	CASSLGPRIGEAFF
TRBV6-5	TRBJ2-1	CASSYPGYNEQFF